This T cell receptor (beta chain) was captured in a study of T cells in women clearing cervical HPV infection. This table comes from immunoSEQ multiplex PCR, and its TCRdb copy is limited to in-frame clones, with some not included. This sample contains 31,000 or so clones. A note on this clone: The antigen is not known. The read finishes 3 residues shy of the CDR3 end, and the germline J gene is used to complete it.

General study points: CIN3+ cases had significantly higher TCR repertoire richness than controls, but evenness did not differ.

Germline loops: CDR1 KGHSH, CDR2 LQKENI. CDR3 length: 15 amino acids. The receptor was isolated from a woman aged 18-70 years with a cervical HPV16 infection that either progressed to CIN3+ or cleared (not recorded which). The sample comprised blood buffy coat. The chain carries TRBV18 and TRBJ1-2; no definite D call. CDR3 in amino acids: CASSPPATPSGGYTF. The covered CDR3 bases are TGTGCCAGCTCACCACCGGCAACCCCCAGCGGAGGC.